Each of the 10 T cell receptor beta chains below was sequenced from the same sample in a study of cytomegalovirus exposure and HLA in healthy donors. PCR involved 60 Vbeta and 13 Jbeta primers. The protocol was immunoSEQ multiplex PCR, while the TCRdb copy is restricted to in-frame clones and leaves out a portion. Here the sample spans about 120,000 clones, 60% to 85% being singletons. The sample comprised PBMCs. Receptor source: a woman in her 40s in good health and CMV-seropositive.

A single count supports this clone. The chain joins TRBV25-1 to TRBJ2-5, with 7 nucleotides matching TRBD2. The J call may be mistaken, given a closer DNA end match to TRBJ2-7. The CDR3 runs to 13 residues. Germline assignment: CDR1 MGHDK and CDR2 SYGVNS. The CDR3 nucleotides read TGTGCCAGCTCCAAAGCGGGAACCTACGAGCAGTACTTC. Translating it yields CASSKAGTYEQYF.

For the CDR3, the DNA is TGTGCCAGTAGTATTGAGGGCAGGGGAGACTATGGCTACACCTTC. Amino acid sequence: CASSIEGRGDYGYTF. The chain joins TRBV19 to TRBJ1-2; TRBD1 is a possible D gene (6 bases). The germline V gene has CDR1 LNHDA and CDR2 SQIVND (reference sequence). This CDR3 is built from 15 residues. With 3 bases removed from V and 3 bases from J, the gap between germline ends came to 14 bases. Variable domain in full (rest from reference TRBV19 and TRBJ1-2): DGGITQSPKYLFRKEGQNVTLSCEQNLNHDAMYWYRQDPGQGLRLIYYSQIVNDFQKGDIAEGYSVSREKKESFPLTVTSAQKNPTAFYLCASSIEGRGDYGYTFGSGTRLTVV.

V usage is TRBV11-3 and J usage is TRBJ2-2; TRBD2 aligns across 9 bases. CDR1 is SGHNT and CDR2 is YENEEA in the germline V gene. The CDR3 has 15 residues. V gave up 5 bases and J gave up 7 bases; unmatched junction bases: 8. CDR3 residues: CASSPRTSEGGELFF. The CDR3 region has the DNA TGTGCCAGCAGCCCACGGACTAGCGAGGGCGGGGAGCTGTTTTTT. Full variable domain (missing parts from reference TRBV11-3 and TRBJ2-2): EAGVVQSPRYKIIEKKQPVAFWCNPISGHNTLYWYLQNLGQGPELLIRYENEEAVDDSQLPKDRFSAERLKGVDSTLKIQPAELGDSAVYLCASSPRTSEGGELFFGEGSRLTVL.

This chain uses TRBV5-1 with TRBJ1-2; a possible D gene is TRBD1 (6 bases). This CDR3 comprises 14 residues. CDR1 is SGHRS, CDR2 YFSETQ, per germline. V shed 1 base and J shed 6 bases, with 13 bases lying between them. The CDR3 loop is CASSLQGRLDGYTF. CDR3 sequence (DNA): TGCGCCAGCAGCTTGCAGGGGCGCCTGGATGGCTACACCTTC.

The chain couples TRBV7-2 to TRBJ2-7, with 9 bases aligning to TRBD1. The trim removed 1 base at V and 7 bases at J, leaving 8 bases unmatched. CDR3 length: 15 residues. Germline V gives CDR1 SGHTA, CDR2 FQGNSA. In DNA form, the CDR3 reads TGTGCCAGCAGCTTAGGGGGACAGGGTCTGTGGGAGCAGTACTTC. The encoded protein is CASSLGGQGLWEQYF.

This sequence joins TRBV19 and TRBJ1-2; D perhaps matches TRBD1 (5 bases). This CDR3 spans 13 amino acids. Germline loops: CDR1 LNHDA, CDR2 SQIVND (reference sequence). Trimming removed 1 base from V and 5 bases from J, with 8 bases in between. The CDR3 loop reads CASSIGQFYGYTF. Written as DNA, the CDR3 is TGTGCCAGTAGTATAGGACAGTTTTATGGCTACACCTTC.

The chain couples TRBV13 to TRBJ2-3; TRBD1 might be the D (5 bases). This CDR3 region has 15 residues. In germline, CDR1 is PRHDT, CDR2 FYEKMQ (reference sequence). Trimming took off 5 bases at V and 1 base at J, with 13 bases between the two ends. CDR3 DNA: TGTGCCAGCAGCCTTATATCCAGGGGCACAGATACGCAGTATTTT. Amino acid sequence: CASSLISRGTDTQYF.

The chain carries TRBV7-3 and TRBJ1-1, with D hard to call. Germline assignment: CDR1 SGHTA and CDR2 FQGTGA. V gave up 5 bases and J gave up 6 bases, with 13 bases separating them. The CDR3 loop spans 13 amino acids. CDR3 protein: CASSPTGGSEAFF. The CDR3 region has the DNA TGTGCCAGCAGCCCCACCGGCGGGTCTGAAGCTTTCTTT. Supplemented by reference TRBV7-3 and TRBJ1-1, the full variable domain reads GAGVSQTPSNKVTEKGKYVELRCDPISGHTALYWYRQSLGQGPEFLIYFQGTGAADDSGLPNDRFFAVRPEGSVSTLKIQRTERGDSAVYLCASSPTGGSEAFFGQGTRLTVV.

The CDR3 DNA follows: TGCGCCAGCAGCCAAGATGGGGCAGACGAGCAGTACTTC. Its protein product is CASSQDGADEQYF. The chain uses TRBV4-1 and TRBJ2-7; D may be TRBD1 (5 bases). CDR3 length: 13 residues. The germline gives CDR1 MGHRA, CDR2 YSYEKL. V was clipped by 0 bases and J by 5 bases, with 8 bases between them.

The chain employs TRBV2 and TRBJ2-2; 10 bases are shared with TRBD2. The J segment lost 3 bases and the V segment lost 5 bases, leaving 3 bases of the junction unmatched. The CDR3 consists of 15 residues. Per germline, CDR1 SNHLY and CDR2 FYNNEI. The CDR3 nucleotides are TGTGCCAGCAGTCCCGGGACTAGCGACACCGGGGAGCTGTTTTTT. It is translated as CASSPGTSDTGELFF.